This TCR beta chain was obtained from a study of metastatic and nonmetastatic thyroid tumors. Overall study context: Blood and tumor or nodule tissue repertoires from malignant and benign thyroid patients were compared. Study-level results: Malignant thyroid tumors reportedly exceeded benign nodules significantly in TCR beta diversity, with the difference appearing in blood and tumor.

V was pared by 1 base and J by 5 bases, with 11 bases between. The CDR3 has 14 amino acids. Germline V gene sequence: CDR1 LGHNT, CDR2 FRNRAP. Until they underwent thyroid surgery, no patient had received any treatment. This clone was detected ten times or more. Its antigen is not identified. Per the study methods: A papillary thyroid cancer distant-metastasis classifier was built from CDR3 differences across clinicopathological groups. Using MiXCR, TCRdb reanalyzed the PCR reads. Here the V and J calls rest on TCRdb's processing, not on the authors' analysis. The profile covers about 82,000 clones, with about 12% appearing a single time and 7% to 10% taken by the ten largest.

This clonotype was obtained from a female donor with papillary thyroid cancer or a benign thyroid nodule (not recorded which). Some clones in this sample may be carry-over from other donors' samples. The J gene is TRBJ1-1, the V gene TRBV12-5, with TRBD1 as a possible D gene (6 bases). Input material: tumor tissue. CDR3 residues: CASGLGQGKTEAFF. Written as DNA, the CDR3 is TGTGCTAGTGGTTTGGGGCAGGGGAAAACTGAAGCTTTCTTT.